The 32 T cell receptor beta chains reported below all come from one sample, sequenced in a study of identical twins (dated by TCRdb to about 2016). Library construction relied on 5' RACE. Sequencing was performed on an Illumina HiSeq 2000. TCRdb redid the processing of the public reads, applying fastp at Q25 and MiXCR, and retained in-frame beta chains. Rows with one shared CDR3 protein collapse into an entry with the most common genes and DNA. The sample yields hundreds of thousands of distinct CDR3 sequences; less than 25% were counted once. The top ten clones comprise more than 4% of the sample. These same data were also listed under a study on T cells expressing NK-cell markers.

The material sequenced was PBMCs. All receptors come from a woman aged 18-35 years in good health.

Many counts were recorded for this clonotype. The V and J genes are TRBV12-3 or TRBV12-4 and TRBJ2-7, with no clear D. Trimming took off 3 bases at V and 6 bases at J, with 6 bases between the two ends. The CDR3 sequence is 11 residues long. DNA for the CDR3: TGTGCCAGCAGTTTTCTGGGCGAGCAGTACTTC. Its translation is CASSFLGEQYF.

This clonotype turned up a few times. This chain uses TRBV9 with TRBJ1-2, with D uncertain. In germline, CDR1 is SGDLS, CDR2 YYNGEE. V lost 0 bases to trimming and J lost 3 bases, with 12 bases between them. This CDR3 is built from 15 residues. The CDR3 DNA reads as TGTGCCAGCAGCGTAGGTGGAGGGTCTGACTATGGCTACACCTTC. Translated: CASSVGGGSDYGYTF.

The rearrangement joins TRBV12-2 to TRBJ2-1; the D call of TRBD1 is as the table states it, not checked on the DNA. TRBV12-2 is termed a pseudogene. The CDR3 is 15 residues long. The chain's CDR3 is CASRLGGRGYNEQFF. The CDR3 coding sequence is TGTGCAAGTCGCTTAGGGGGGCGGGGGTACAATGAGCAGTTCTTC.

This clonotype was seen more than once but under ten times. The J gene is TRBJ2-6, the V gene TRBV10-2; D is possibly TRBD1 or TRBD2 (5 bases each). This CDR3 comprises 17 residues. In germline, CDR1 is WSHSY, CDR2 SAAADI. Trimming took 3 bases from V and 1 from J, leaving 13 bases between them. The CDR3 DNA reads TGCGCCAGCAGTGAATTGGGACCACTGTCTGGGGCCAACGTCCTGACTTTC. It codes for CASSELGPLSGANVLTF.

J is TRBJ2-2 and V is TRBV7-8; TRBD2 aligns across 8 bases. V gave up 10 bases and J gave up 1 base; unmatched junction bases: 2. Germline lookup yields CDR1 SGHVS and CDR2 FQNEAQ. This CDR3 contains 13 residues. The CDR3 bases are TGTGCCATTAGCGGGAAGAACACCGGGGAGCTGTTTTTT. Its protein is CAISGKNTGELFF.

The table lists this clonotype with a few counts. V gene TRBV7-7 combines with J gene TRBJ2-7, with 15 bases aligning to TRBD2. CDR3 length equals 17 residues. J lost 3 bases, V lost 2 bases, and 5 bases had no gene match. Germline V gene data show CDR1 as SSHAT and CDR2 as FNYEAQ (reference sequence). This chain's CDR3 is CASSLPGTSGRFYEQYF. The CDR3 coding sequence is TGTGCCAGCAGCTTACCCGGGACTAGCGGGAGGTTCTACGAGCAGTACTTC.

CDR3 sequence: CATSRVGGDTYNEQFF. The CDR3, as DNA: TGTGCCACCAGCAGAGTAGGCGGGGACACCTACAATGAGCAGTTCTTC. The genes are TRBV15 and TRBJ2-1, with D perhaps matching TRBD1 or TRBD2 (6 bases each). The CDR3 runs 16 residues. V gave up 1 base and J gave up 2 bases, with 12 bases separating them. Germline lookup yields CDR1 LNHNV and CDR2 YYDKDF (reference sequence).

The chain couples TRBV20-1 to TRBJ1-6; 7 nucleotides align to TRBD1. The CDR3 covers 15 residues. The germline CDR1 and CDR2 sequences are DFQATT and SNEGSKA (reference sequence). Trimming cost V 3 bases and J 0 bases; bases outside gene matches: 2. CDR3 DNA sequence: TGCAGTGCTAGGAGGGACAGCTCCTATAATTCACCCCTCCACTTT. Its translation is CSARRDSSYNSPLHF.

V and J are TRBV12-3 or TRBV12-4 and TRBJ2-7; 9 nucleotides agree with TRBD1. J lost 3 bases, V lost 5 bases, and 8 bases had no gene match. The CDR3 has 15 residues. For the CDR3, the DNA is TGTGCCAGCAGTCCCCGACAGGGGGTCATCTACGAGCAGTACTTC. As protein: CASSPRQGVIYEQYF.

J is TRBJ2-7 and V is TRBV20-1, with D perhaps TRBD1 (5 bases). The CDR3 length is 12 residues. The V end was cut by 3 bases, the J end by 5 bases, with 11 bases between. CDR1 DFQATT and CDR2 SNEGSKA come from the germline V gene (reference sequence). The CDR3 nucleotides read TGCAGTGCTAGCATCAGGGCCCACGAGCAGTACTTC. As protein: CSASIRAHEQYF.

The V and J genes are TRBV20-1 and TRBJ2-1; 10 bases are shared with TRBD2. Germline V gene data show CDR1 as DFQATT and CDR2 as SNEGSKA (reference sequence). The V gene end was trimmed by 6 bases and the J gene end by 5 bases; junction bases not matched to a gene: 7. This CDR3 spans 14 amino acids. The CDR3 coding sequence is TGCAGTGCGCATAGCGGGGGGACCAACAATGAGCAGTTCTTC. This codes for CSAHSGGTNNEQFF.

CDR3 DNA sequence: TGTGCCACCAGCAGAGAGGGGGTCTCCTACGAGCAGTACTTC. Translation gives CATSREGVSYEQYF. The rearrangement links TRBV15 to TRBJ2-7; D might be TRBD1 or TRBD2, each matching 5 bases. Germline CDR1 reads LNHNV; CDR2 reads YYDKDF (reference sequence). V was cut by 0 bases and J by 0 bases, with 6 bases left in between. This CDR3 is built from 14 residues.

The rearrangement joins TRBV10-3 to TRBJ2-7; 8 bases map to TRBD1. With V trimmed by 10 bases and J by 3 bases, 11 bases remained unmatched. The CDR3 is 14 amino acids. Per the germline V gene, CDR1 is ENHRY and CDR2 is SYGVKD. The CDR3 here is CASQVGTGFYEQYF. The CDR3 DNA is TGTGCCAGCCAGGTTGGGACAGGATTCTACGAGCAGTACTTC.

This clonotype was counted between two and nine times. The rearrangement links TRBV20-1 to TRBJ2-1; weak D call: TRBD1 (6 bases). V gave up 1 base and J gave up 0 bases, with 13 bases separating them. Per the germline V gene, CDR1 is DFQATT and CDR2 is SNEGSKA (reference sequence). This CDR3 contains 16 residues. In DNA form, the CDR3 reads TGCAGTGCTAGAGGGGGGCGAGGTAGCTCCTACAATGAGCAGTTCTTC. Protein: CSARGGRGSSYNEQFF.

Only a few counts were recorded for this clonotype. V and J are TRBV5-5 and TRBJ2-1; the D gene is possibly TRBD1 (5 bases). Between the trimmed V and J ends, which lost 4 bases and 4 bases, there was a span of 12 bases. The V gene's germline CDR1 is SGHKS and CDR2 YYEKEE (reference sequence). The CDR3 is made up of 14 amino acids. In DNA, the CDR3 is TGTGCCAGCAGCCTCCCCCAGGGTTACAATGAGCAGTTCTTC. It yields the protein CASSLPQGYNEQFF.

In this sample, this clonotype turned up a few times. This rearrangement joins TRBV10-3 to TRBJ2-7; TRBD1 aligns across 10 bases. Trimming cost V 4 bases and J 0 bases; bases outside gene matches: 6. Germline V gene data show CDR1 as ENHRY and CDR2 as SYGVKD. CDR3 length: 16 amino acids. The CDR3 DNA reads TGTGCCATCAGTGTCTCCGGGACAGGGGTCTCCTACGAGCAGTACTTC. It yields the protein CAISVSGTGVSYEQYF.

The CDR3 reads CSARGASGSFDEQFF. The CDR3 DNA reads as TGCAGTGCTAGAGGTGCTAGCGGGAGTTTCGATGAGCAGTTCTTC. The V and J genes are TRBV20-1 and TRBJ2-1, with TRBD2 identical over 10 bases. CDR3 length: 15 residues. V gave up 1 base and J gave up 8 bases; unmatched junction bases: 8. The germline gives CDR1 DFQATT, CDR2 SNEGSKA (reference sequence).

This chain connects TRBV12-3 or TRBV12-4 to TRBJ2-7, with 7 positions matching TRBD2. This CDR3 spans 11 amino acids. V lost 7 bases and J lost 7; bases outside the gene matches: 4. CDR3 coding DNA: TGTGCCAGCACTCACGGGGGGGAGCAGTACTTC. This codes for CASTHGGEQYF.

The chain joins TRBV30 to TRBJ2-7; 11 positions match TRBD2. This CDR3 contains 14 residues. V shed 5 bases, J shed 3 bases, and the junction held 6 bases outside the gene matches. Germline V gives CDR1 GTSNPN, CDR2 SVGIG (reference sequence). This chain's CDR3 is CAWHPGLAVYEQYF. The CDR3, as DNA: TGTGCCTGGCACCCGGGACTAGCGGTCTACGAGCAGTACTTC.

This clonotype was counted at least ten times. The rearrangement links TRBV6-1 to TRBJ2-1; 9 bases are a match to TRBD2. The CDR3 runs to 18 residues. The germline V gene has CDR1 MNHNS and CDR2 SASEGT. Trimming cost V 6 bases and J 4 bases; bases outside gene matches: 16. The CDR3 loop reads CASSSRVQAGGGYNEQFF. CDR3 in DNA: TGTGCCAGCAGCTCACGGGTACAAGCGGGGGGCGGATACAATGAGCAGTTCTTC.

The chain's CDR3 is CASSLFSDQTGVGKTQYF. The CDR3 DNA sequence: TGTGCCAGCAGCTTATTTTCAGATCAGACAGGGGTTGGGAAGACCCAGTACTTC. The chain combines TRBV11-2 with TRBJ2-5; TRBD1 aligns across 8 bases. The CDR3 totals 18 residues. Trimming at V came to 2 bases and at J to 6 bases, leaving 17 bases not matched to a gene. Germline V gives CDR1 SGHAT, CDR2 FQNNGV. Variable domain in full (rest from reference TRBV11-2 and TRBJ2-5): EAGVAQSPRYKIIEKRQSVAFWCNPISGHATLYWYQQILGQGPKLLIQFQNNGVVDDSQLPKDRFSAERLKGVDSTLKIQPAKLEDSAVYLCASSLFSDQTGVGKTQYFGPGTRLLVL.

CDR3 coding DNA: TGTGCCAGCAGCTTAGCCGGGACACAGCCCCAGCATTTT. It yields the protein CASSLAGTQPQHF. The chain couples TRBV11-2 to TRBJ1-5, with D maybe TRBD1 (6 bases). Per the germline V gene, CDR1 is SGHAT and CDR2 is FQNNGV. The CDR3 sequence is 13 residues long. V lost 1 base and J 7 bases, leaving 8 bases between the germline ends.

The table lists this clonotype with a few counts. The chain uses TRBV12-3 or TRBV12-4 and TRBJ2-1, with D unresolved. The CDR3 runs to 12 residues. V shed 10 bases and J shed 5 bases, with 12 bases lying between them. The CDR3 spells CATNSNNNEQFF. CDR3 DNA sequence: TGTGCCACCAACAGTAACAACAATGAGCAGTTCTTC.

The CDR3 nucleotides read TGCGCCAGCAGCTTCCAACTAGATCCGCATACAGATACGCAGTATTTT. This gives the protein CASSFQLDPHTDTQYF. V and J are TRBV5-1 and TRBJ2-3; tentatively, D is TRBD2 (5 bases). Per germline, CDR1 SGHRS and CDR2 YFSETQ. This CDR3 contains 16 residues. V was trimmed by 2 bases and J by 3 bases, leaving 16 bases between them.

This clonotype was observed a few times. V gene TRBV5-1 combines with J gene TRBJ2-1; TRBD2 matches 7 bases. Germline CDR1 reads SGHRS; CDR2 reads YFSETQ. CDR3 length equals 14 residues. The V segment lost 3 bases and the J segment 6 bases; nucleotides outside the gene matches: 6. As DNA, the CDR3 is TGCGCCAGCAGCTGGGCTAGCGGAGGCAATGAGCAGTTCTTC. It codes for CASSWASGGNEQFF.

This clonotype was seen a handful of times. This chain connects TRBV20-1 to TRBJ1-3, with D uncertain. This CDR3 region has 13 residues. Germline lookup yields CDR1 DFQATT and CDR2 SNEGSKA (reference sequence). Trimming removed 3 bases at V and 3 bases at J, with 9 bases between. CDR3 nucleotide sequence: TGCAGTGCTAGGGGTGGCGGTGGAAACACCATATATTTT. Translated, it gives CSARGGGGNTIYF.

This clonotype turned up a few times. The genes are TRBV12-3 or TRBV12-4 and TRBJ2-5; maybe TRBD2 (5 bases). Trimming removed 5 bases at V and 8 bases at J, with 18 bases between. The CDR3 covers 14 residues. The DNA of the CDR3 is TGTGCCAGCAGTCCCAAACTAGGGTTTCACACCCAGTACTTC. Its protein product is CASSPKLGFHTQYF.

There are a few counts of this clonotype. This sequence joins TRBV15 and TRBJ2-1; 11 positions match TRBD2. Per the germline V gene, CDR1 is LNHNV and CDR2 is YYDKDF (reference sequence). With V trimmed by 8 bases and J by 5 bases, 2 bases remained unmatched. The CDR3 contains 13 residues. Here the CDR3 DNA reads TGTGCCACCCATAGCGGGAGGGACAATGAGCAGTTCTTC. Its translation: CATHSGRDNEQFF.

The J gene is TRBJ2-3, the V gene TRBV28; TRBD1 aligns across 7 bases. Germline values: CDR1 MDHEN, CDR2 SYDVKM. CDR3 length: 16 residues. With V trimmed by 6 bases and J by 3 bases, 12 bases remained unmatched. CDR3 nucleotides: TGTGCCAGCAGGCTTCAGGACAGGAAAAAAACAGATACGCAGTATTTT. This codes for CASRLQDRKKTDTQYF.

This chain uses TRBV20-1 with TRBJ2-1; tentatively, D is TRBD2 (7 bases). In germline, CDR1 is DFQATT, CDR2 SNEGSKA (reference sequence). The length of the CDR3 is 11 residues. CDR3 sequence (DNA): TGCGGAGGGGGGGGGGTGAATGAGCAGTTCTTC. This sequence encodes CGGGGVNEQFF.

This clonotype was observed a handful of times. V and J are TRBV18 and TRBJ2-1, with 13 nucleotides matching TRBD2. The junction had 10 bases not matched to a gene; V was cut back by 3 bases and J by 2 bases. CDR1 and CDR2 (germline): KGHSH, LQKENI. The CDR3 extends over 19 amino acids. The CDR3 sequence is CASSPVPGLAGITYNEQFF. The CDR3 DNA follows: TGTGCCAGCTCACCTGTACCGGGACTAGCGGGAATTACCTACAATGAGCAGTTCTTC.

The chain employs TRBV6-5 and TRBJ1-3, with D unresolved. From germline, CDR1 is MNHEY and CDR2 SVGAGI. The CDR3 runs to 14 residues. V was trimmed by 4 bases and J by 7 bases, leaving 14 bases between them. CDR3 sequence (DNA): TGTGCCAGCAGTTCCCCCGGCGGGTGGAACACCATATATTTT. Translation gives CASSSPGGWNTIYF.